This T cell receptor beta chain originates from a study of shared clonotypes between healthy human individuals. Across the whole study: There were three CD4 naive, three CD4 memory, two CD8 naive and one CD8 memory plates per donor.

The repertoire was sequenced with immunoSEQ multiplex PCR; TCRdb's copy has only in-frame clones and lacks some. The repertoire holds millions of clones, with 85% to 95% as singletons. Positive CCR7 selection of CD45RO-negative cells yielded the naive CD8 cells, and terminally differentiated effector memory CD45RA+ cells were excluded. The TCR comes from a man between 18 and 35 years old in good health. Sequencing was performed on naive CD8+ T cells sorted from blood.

DNA for the CDR3: TGTGCCAGCAGTGAAGCATTTAGTTATCGGACTGAAGCTTTCTTT. Encoded protein: CASSEAFSYRTEAFF. The chain combines TRBV6-1 with TRBJ1-1; D remains unclear. The CDR3 covers 15 residues. CDR1 MNHNS and CDR2 SASEGT come from the germline V gene. The V and J ends lost 0 bases and 5 bases respectively, with 13 bases between them.